This passage covers 16 T cell receptor beta chains from one sample sequenced in a study of T cell clonality in common variable immunodeficiency (dated by TCRdb to about 2015). The protocol used for the library was the immunoSEQ multiplex PCR assay. TCRdb holds this immuneACCESS table with in-frame rearrangements only. Some clones are missing; in checked studies, unresolved V genes explain under half, and the rest has no known cause. The data for this sample show around 50,000 clones, each detected more than once. Roughly 5.9% of the sample is held by the ten biggest clonotypes. Input material: peripheral blood mononuclear cells. The receptor set was obtained from a person aged 18 to 70 in good health.

This clone was observed at least ten times. The CDR3 end is not reached by the read, which stops 3 residues before it; the germline J gene fills it in. The chain uses TRBV7-6 and TRBJ2-2, with a possible D match to TRBD2 (7 bases). CDR3 length equals 16 residues. Germline V lookup: CDR1 SGHVS, CDR2 FNYEAQ. Trimming left V 2 bases short and J 6 bases short, with 16 bases between. The CDR3 is CASSLKRWEGAGELFF. The covered CDR3 bases are TGTGCCAGCAGCTTAAAGAGGTGGGAGGGGGCCGGGGAG.

This clone was seen at least ten times. The CDR3 end falls 3 residues outside the read, so it is completed with the germline J gene. This chain connects TRBV5-1 to TRBJ2-5; D remains unclear. V lost 5 bases, J lost 0 bases, and 11 bases lay in between. CDR1 is SGHRS, CDR2 YFSETQ, per germline. This CDR3 has 14 amino acids. Partial CDR3 DNA: TGCGCCAGCAGTGCCGCGGAGAACCAAGAGACC. It is translated as CASSAAENQET. The full CDR3 protein reads CASSAAENQETQYF.

This clone was picked up many times. Coverage ceases 3 residues before the CDR3 finishes, and the germline J gene fills in the end. The chain is built from TRBV28 and TRBJ2-7; D remains unclear. V lost 10 bases and J 3 bases, leaving 22 bases between the germline ends. The germline V gene encodes CDR1 MDHEN and CDR2 SYDVKM. This CDR3 has 15 amino acids. Incomplete CDR3 DNA: TGTGCCACCCTGCCCCCTGAGCGCCGTTACTACGAG. Translated: CATLPPERRYYE. In full, the CDR3 is CATLPPERRYYEQYF.

The table lists this clone with many counts. The read ends 3 residues before the CDR3 terminus; that terminus is restored from the germline J gene. The V call is TRBV19, the J call TRBJ2-1; 13 bases are shared with TRBD2. The junction had 9 bases not matched to a gene; V was cut back by 2 bases and J by 8 bases. CDR3 length equals 17 residues. CDR1 LNHDA and CDR2 SQIVND come from the germline V gene (reference sequence). CDR3 protein: CASSIRRTSGRGDEQFF. The CDR3 DNA, read in part, is TGTGCCAGTAGTATAAGGAGGACTAGCGGGAGAGGAGATGAG.

This clone showed up many times. The read ends 3 residues early relative to the CDR3; the germline J gene fills the gap. The chain uses TRBV18 and TRBJ2-7; the D gene is possibly TRBD2 (5 bases). Trimming removed 0 bases from V and 0 bases from J, with 15 bases in between. The CDR3 loop spans 17 amino acids. From germline, CDR1 is KGHSH and CDR2 LQKENI. Partial CDR3 DNA: TGTGCCAGCTCACCACCTCATATGGGAGCGGACTCCTACGAG. This codes for CASSPPHMGADSYE. The entire CDR3 protein reads CASSPPHMGADSYEQYF.

This clone was seen many times. The CDR3 goes on 3 residues after the read ends, and that part is filled in from the germline J gene. This rearrangement joins TRBV20-1 to TRBJ1-1; D gene unclear. The CDR3 covers 12 residues. The germline gives CDR1 DFQATT, CDR2 SNEGSKA (reference sequence). With 3 bases removed from V and 6 bases from J, the gap between germline ends came to 11 bases. Partial CDR3 DNA: TGCAGTGCTAGTCACCCAGGCGCTGAA. Its protein product is CSASHPGAE. The whole CDR3 is CSASHPGAEAFF.

At least ten counts were recorded for this clone. Read coverage stops 3 residues before the CDR3 terminus; the germline J gene supplies the remainder. The rearrangement joins TRBV7-8 to TRBJ2-3, with D possibly being TRBD2 (5 bases). Germline lookup yields CDR1 SGHVS and CDR2 FQNEAQ. With 4 bases removed from V and 0 bases from J, the gap between germline ends came to 11 bases. The CDR3 is 15 amino acids. The chain's CDR3 is CASSSLGSSTDTQYF. The DNA read from the CDR3 is TGTGCCAGCAGCTCACTAGGGAGTAGCACAGATACG.

The sample holds many counts of this clone. Read coverage stops 3 residues before the CDR3 terminus; the germline J gene supplies the remainder. This sequence joins TRBV5-1 and TRBJ2-1; TRBD2 agrees at 7 bases. CDR3 length: 15 residues. Trimming removed 0 bases from V and 5 bases from J; junction bases left unmatched: 5. Germline V gives CDR1 SGHRS, CDR2 YFSETQ. The CDR3 here is CASSLAGTTNNEQFF. CDR3 bases read: TGCGCCAGCAGCTTGGCCGGGACTACCAACAATGAG.

This clone was detected many times. The CDR3 goes on 3 residues after the read ends, and that part is filled in from the germline J gene. The J gene is TRBJ1-5, the V gene TRBV19, with TRBD1 identical over 8 bases. Germline CDR1 and CDR2: LNHDA and SQIVND (reference sequence). CDR3 length: 19 amino acids. V trimming: 3 bases; J trimming: 0 bases; junction bases outside the gene matches: 13. This CDR3 is CASSMGYGQGLHSNQPQHF. The CDR3 DNA, read in part, is TGTGCCAGTAGTATGGGCTACGGACAGGGCCTCCATAGCAATCAGCCC.

This clone was picked up many times. The read is 3 residues too short to cover the CDR3 end, so that end is filled in from the germline J gene. The rearrangement joins TRBV30 to TRBJ2-2; 8 bases fit TRBD2. Looked up from germline, CDR1 is GTSNPN and CDR2 is SVGIG (reference sequence). Trimming removed 4 bases from V and 1 base from J; junction bases left unmatched: 2. The CDR3 is 14 amino acids. The CDR3 bases that were read are TGTGCCTGGAAGGGGACTAGGAACACCGGGGAG. Amino acids: CAWKGTRNTGE. The full CDR3 protein is CAWKGTRNTGELFF.

In this sample, this clone turned up a few times. The junction shows a germline mismatch at one end, possibly a read error. The read stops 3 residues short of the end of the CDR3; the missing end is completed from the germline J gene. The chain combines TRBV7-9 with TRBJ2-5; tentatively, D is TRBD2 (5 bases). CDR3 length: 13 amino acids. Germline V gives CDR1 SEHNR, CDR2 FQNEAQ (reference sequence). The part of the CDR3 DNA that was read is TGTGCCAGCACCTTACGGGGAGAAGAGACC. It codes for CASTLRGEET. The full CDR3 protein is CASTLRGEETQYF.

In this sample, this clone turned up many times. The DNA ends 3 residues before the CDR3 does, and the rest of the CDR3 is filled in from the germline J gene. The V call is TRBV2, the J call TRBJ1-2; 11 nucleotides line up with TRBD1. Losses at the gene ends were 5 bases for V and 7 bases for J; bases not matched to a gene: 6. The germline CDR1 and CDR2 sequences are SNHLY and FYNNEI. The length of the CDR3 is 14 residues. This chain's CDR3 is CASSWDRGIAGYTF. CDR3 bases read: TGTGCCAGCAGTTGGGACAGGGGGATTGCTGGC. The full variable domain, completed using reference TRBV2 and TRBJ1-2, is EPEVTQTPSHQVTQMGQEVILRCVPISNHLYFYWYRQILGQKVEFLVSFYNNEISEKSEIFDDQFSVERPDGSNFTLKIRSTKLEDSAMYFCASSWDRGIAGYTFGSGTRLTVV.

This clone was counted ten times or more. The CDR3 is cut off 3 residues early in the read; its end comes from the germline J gene. This chain links TRBV29-1 with TRBJ1-2; 10 bases are shared with TRBD1. The trim removed 4 bases at V and 7 bases at J, leaving 6 bases unmatched. Germline CDR1 is SQVTM and CDR2 is ANQGSEA. The CDR3 is 13 amino acids. The CDR3 sequence: CSVAGQGLFGYTF. CDR3 DNA, as far as it was read: TGCAGCGTTGCGGGACAGGGGCTGTTTGGC.

This clone was detected many times. The sequenced fragment ends 3 residues before the CDR3 boundary, so the rest is inferred from the germline J gene. Other DNA sequences in this sample translate to the same CDR3. V gene TRBV7-9 combines with J gene TRBJ2-7, with a possible D match to TRBD2 (6 bases). The CDR3 loop spans 13 amino acids. In germline, CDR1 is SEHNR, CDR2 FQNEAQ (reference sequence). The V end lost 4 bases, the J end lost 4 bases, and 11 bases lay between the germline ends. CDR3 region: CASSSAGIYEQYF. The sequenced part of the CDR3 DNA is TGTGCCAGCAGCTCGGCGGGGATTTACGAG. Together with reference TRBV7-9 and TRBJ2-7, the CDR3 gives the full variable domain: DTGVSQNPRHKITKRGQNVTFRCDPISEHNRLYWYRQTLGQGPEFLTYFQNEAQLEKSRLLSDRFSAERPKGSFSTLEIQRTEQGDSAMYLCASSSAGIYEQYFGPGTRLTVT.

This clone occurred many times. Read sequence stops 3 residues before the CDR3 end, and the germline J gene provides the missing end. The chain links TRBV5-1 to TRBJ1-5, with D possibly matching TRBD1 (6 bases). CDR3 length: 14 residues. V was pared by 0 bases and J by 6 bases, with 10 bases between. Germline values: CDR1 SGHRS, CDR2 YFSETQ. The CDR3: CASSLDGTTQPQHF. The part of the CDR3 DNA that was read is TGCGCCAGCAGCTTGGACGGGACAACTCAGCCC. Looking up the rest from reference TRBV5-1 and TRBJ1-5 gives the full variable domain: KAGVTQTPRYLIKTRGQQVTLSCSPISGHRSVSWYQQTPGQGLQFLFEYFSETQRNKGNFPGRFSGRQFSNSRSEMNVSTLELGDSALYLCASSLDGTTQPQHFGDGTRLSIL.

This clone has at least ten counts. CDR3 sequence: CASSRHRDTGELFF. Incomplete CDR3 DNA: TGTGCCAGCAGTAGGCACAGGGATACGGGGGAG. The chain employs TRBV28 and TRBJ2-2, with D possibly TRBD1 on 6 matching bases. The missing CDR3 end, 3 residues past where the read stops, is filled in from the germline J gene. Germline lookup yields CDR1 MDHEN and CDR2 SYDVKM. The CDR3 loop spans 14 amino acids. Trimming pared 5 bases from V and 8 bases from J, leaving 15 bases between.